The 17 T cell receptor beta chains given below trace back to one sample, sequenced in a study of T cells after yellow fever vaccination. From the 5' RACE reads, TCRdb called clonotypes with MiXCR, one entry per CDR3 protein. Of about 52,000 distinct CDR3 sequences in the sample, less than 8.5% were seen once. The material sequenced was CD8+ T cells not binding an NS4B(214-222) dextramer, sorted from PBMCs, taken roughly seven weeks after the first yellow fever vaccination. These receptors were collected from a young man who received the YFV17D yellow fever vaccine.

This clonotype was observed a handful of times. The rearrangement uses TRBV7-9 and TRBJ2-3; 8 bases are a match to TRBD2. The V segment lost 0 bases and the J segment 2 bases; nucleotides outside the gene matches: 4. Germline assignment: CDR1 SEHNR and CDR2 FQNEAQ (reference sequence). The CDR3 is 16 amino acids. CDR3 nucleotides: TGTGCCAGCAGCTTAGCCACTAGCGGACCCACAGATACGCAGTATTTT. Amino acid sequence: CASSLATSGPTDTQYF.

In its sample, this clonotype was seen a few times. This chain joins TRBV4-3 and TRBJ2-7; D may be TRBD1 or TRBD2 (5 bases each). CDR1 is LGHNA, CDR2 YSLEER, per germline. The CDR3 contains 15 residues. V was pared by 1 base and J by 2 bases, with 12 bases between. CDR3 protein: CASSQVYPGPYEQYV. CDR3 bases: TGCGCCAGCAGCCAAGTTTATCCGGGGCCCTACGAGCAGTACGTC.

This clonotype was counted many times. The CDR3 DNA reads TGTGCCAGCAGTACTTATTCTGAGCAGTTCTTC. It translates to CASSTYSEQFF. The rearrangement joins TRBV27 to TRBJ2-1, with unresolved D. Germline CDR1 and CDR2: MNHEY and SMNVEV (reference sequence). Trimming took off 5 bases at V and 9 bases at J, with 8 bases between the two ends. The CDR3 runs 11 residues.

In this sample, this clonotype turned up many times. The V and J genes are TRBV14 and TRBJ2-4; D possibly uses TRBD1 or TRBD2 (5 bases each). Trimming shortened V by 0 bases and J by 5 bases, and 14 bases separated the two germline ends. From germline, CDR1 is SGHDN and CDR2 FVKESK. The CDR3 spans 16 residues. CDR3 residues: CASSQDPGRGENIQYF. In nucleotides, the CDR3 is TGTGCCAGCAGCCAAGATCCGGGAAGGGGCGAAAACATTCAGTACTTC. Full variable domain (remainder filled in from reference TRBV14 and TRBJ2-4): EAGVTQFPSHSVIEKGQTVTLRCDPISGHDNLYWYRRVMGKEIKFLLHFVKESKQDESGMPNNRFLAERTGGTYSTLKVQPAELEDSGVYFCASSQDPGRGENIQYFGAGTRLSVL.

This clonotype showed up many times. The chain couples TRBV6-1 to TRBJ2-7; D uncertain. The CDR3 runs to 14 residues. Trimming left V 2 bases short and J 2 bases short, with 10 bases between. From germline, CDR1 is MNHNS and CDR2 SASEGT. The CDR3 reads CASSEPGVTYEQYF. Here the CDR3 DNA reads TGTGCCAGCAGTGAACCGGGCGTAACCTACGAGCAGTACTTC.

This clonotype has just a few counts. The chain carries TRBV4-1 and TRBJ2-1; 9 bases agree with TRBD2. V lost 1 base to trimming and J lost 5 bases; unmatched junction nucleotides: 6. Germline values: CDR1 MGHRA, CDR2 YSYEKL. CDR3 length: 16 amino acids. The CDR3 bases are TGCGCCAGCAGCCAAGGGGTGACTAGCGGAAACAATGAGCAGTTCTTC. This encodes CASSQGVTSGNNEQFF.

The chain couples TRBV15 to TRBJ1-5, with 7 bases that match TRBD1. Trimming cost V 3 bases and J 4 bases; bases outside gene matches: 9. The CDR3 runs to 16 residues. The V gene's germline CDR1 is LNHNV and CDR2 YYDKDF (reference sequence). This CDR3 is CATSSNPGQPNQPQHF. For the CDR3, the DNA is TGTGCCACCAGCAGTAACCCGGGACAGCCTAATCAGCCCCAGCATTTT.

The V gene is TRBV11-2, the J gene TRBJ1-1; D gene uncertain. Deletions cut 3 bases from V and 0 bases from J, with 2 bases between. CDR3 length: 12 amino acids. The V gene's germline CDR1 is SGHAT and CDR2 FQNNGV. The CDR3 protein is CASSFLNTEAFF. The CDR3 nucleotides read TGTGCCAGCAGCTTTCTGAACACTGAAGCTTTCTTT. The full variable domain, with the rest looked up from reference TRBV11-2 and TRBJ1-1, is EAGVAQSPRYKIIEKRQSVAFWCNPISGHATLYWYQQILGQGPKLLIQFQNNGVVDDSQLPKDRFSAERLKGVDSTLKIQPAKLEDSAVYLCASSFLNTEAFFGQGTRLTVV.

This clonotype was counted only a few times. The chain links TRBV5-4 to TRBJ2-3; TRBD1 is a possible D gene (6 bases). Germline values: CDR1 SGHNT, CDR2 YYREEE (reference sequence). Trimming stripped 4 bases from V and 6 bases from J, with 9 bases between. This CDR3 spans 12 amino acids. Written as DNA, the CDR3 is TGTGCCAGCAGCATGGGGGCCGATACGCAGTATTTT. Protein sequence: CASSMGADTQYF. Based on the CDR3 plus reference TRBV5-4 and TRBJ2-3, the full variable domain is ETGVTQSPTHLIKTRGQQVTLRCSSQSGHNTVSWYQQALGQGPQFIFQYYREEENGRGNFPPRFSGLQFPNYSSELNVNALELDDSALYLCASSMGADTQYFGPGTRLTVL.

DNA for the CDR3: TGTGCCAGCAGCTTAGATCTAGGGGGCTCCTACAATGAGCAGTTCTTC. This codes for CASSLDLGGSYNEQFF. The chain is built from TRBV11-2 and TRBJ2-1; D perhaps matches TRBD1 (6 bases). V was trimmed by 0 bases and J by 0 bases, leaving 9 bases between them. This CDR3 contains 16 residues. Germline CDR1 SGHAT, CDR2 FQNNGV.

This clonotype has just a few counts. This sequence joins TRBV4-1 and TRBJ1-6, with D hard to call. The V end was cut by 1 base, the J end by 0 bases, with 10 bases between. Germline lookup yields CDR1 MGHRA and CDR2 YSYEKL. The CDR3 has 17 amino acids. The CDR3 sequence is CASSQARPSSYNSPLHF. CDR3 nucleotide sequence: TGCGCCAGCAGCCAAGCACGACCGAGCTCCTATAATTCACCCCTCCACTTT.

This clonotype was seen more than once but under ten times. The chain recombines TRBV27 with TRBJ1-4; perhaps TRBD1 as D (5 bases). CDR1 is MNHEY and CDR2 is SMNVEV in the germline V gene (reference sequence). Trimming removed 7 bases from V and 0 bases from J, with 21 bases in between. The CDR3 contains 18 residues. DNA for the CDR3: TGTGCCAGCATTTTCCACCGTTCCGGGGGTGCAACTAATGAAAAACTGTTTTTT. Its translation: CASIFHRSGGATNEKLFF.

V is TRBV11-3 and J is TRBJ2-7; 7 nucleotides agree with TRBD1. Germline V gives CDR1 SGHNT, CDR2 YENEEA. The junction had 6 bases not matched to a gene; V was cut back by 3 bases and J by 7 bases. The CDR3 spans 13 residues. The CDR3 DNA reads TGTGCCAGCAGCTTTAAGACAGGGTCGGAGCAGTACTTC. It encodes CASSFKTGSEQYF.

This clonotype was counted at least ten times. The rearrangement links TRBV7-9 to TRBJ2-2; the D gene is possibly TRBD2 (7 bases). Germline CDR1 SEHNR, CDR2 FQNEAQ (reference sequence). CDR3 length equals 17 residues. Trimming took 5 bases from V and 0 from J, leaving 16 bases between them. The CDR3, as DNA: TGTGCCAGCAGCCAGCACTCGGGGGGCGCGAACACCGGGGAGCTGTTTTTT. Translation: CASSQHSGGANTGELFF.

This chain connects TRBV6-5 to TRBJ2-2; D tentatively reads TRBD1 or TRBD2 (5 bases each). Trimming took 0 bases from V and 0 from J, leaving 11 bases between them. The germline gives CDR1 MNHEY, CDR2 SVGAGI. The CDR3 contains 17 residues. The CDR3 region has the DNA TGTGCCAGCAGTTACTCGATTGGGACGGCGAACACCGGGGAGCTGTTTTTT. Translating gives CASSYSIGTANTGELFF.

The sample holds many counts of this clonotype. This chain connects TRBV6-4 to TRBJ2-3; the match to TRBD2 covers 11 bases. The CDR3 runs 15 residues. Trimming took 4 bases from V and 3 from J; bases not matched to a gene: 3. Germline CDR1 reads MRHNA; CDR2 reads SNTAGT. CDR3 residues: CASSVSGGATDTQYF. Here the CDR3 DNA reads TGTGCCAGCAGTGTTAGCGGGGGGGCGACAGATACGCAGTATTTT.

This clonotype was detected many times. This chain links TRBV7-8 with TRBJ2-2, with unresolved D. The CDR3 length is 12 residues. The ends were cut back, 3 bases at V and 5 bases at J, with 4 bases in the middle. Germline values: CDR1 SGHVS, CDR2 FQNEAQ. CDR3 loop: CASSFGTGELFF. The CDR3 nucleotides read TGTGCCAGCAGCTTTGGGACCGGGGAGCTGTTTTTT. The variable domain in full, with the rest retrieved from reference TRBV7-8 and TRBJ2-2, is GAGVSQSPRYKVAKRGQDVALRCDPISGHVSLFWYQQALGQGPEFLTYFQNEAQLDKSGLPSDRFFAERPEGSVSTLKIQRTQQEDSAVYLCASSFGTGELFFGEGSRLTVL.